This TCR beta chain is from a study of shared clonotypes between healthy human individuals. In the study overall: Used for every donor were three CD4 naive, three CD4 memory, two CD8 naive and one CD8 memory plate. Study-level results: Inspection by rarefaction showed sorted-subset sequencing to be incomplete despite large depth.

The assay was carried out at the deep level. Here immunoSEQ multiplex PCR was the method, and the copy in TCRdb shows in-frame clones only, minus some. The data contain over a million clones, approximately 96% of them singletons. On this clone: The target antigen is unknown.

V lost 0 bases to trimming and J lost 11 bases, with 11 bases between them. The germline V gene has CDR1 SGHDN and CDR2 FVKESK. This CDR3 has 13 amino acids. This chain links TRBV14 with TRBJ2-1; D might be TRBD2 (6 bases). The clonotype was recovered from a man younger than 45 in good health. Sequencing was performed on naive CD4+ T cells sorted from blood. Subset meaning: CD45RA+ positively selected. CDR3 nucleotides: TGTGCCAGCAGCCAAGAAATTAGCGGCAAGCAGTTCTTC. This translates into CASSQEISGKQFF.